These T cell receptor beta chains were read from a single sample in a study of blood T cell repertoires in COVID-19. Assay: immunoSEQ multiplex PCR; the TCRdb copy retains only in-frame clones and omits some. In the table there are 130,000 to 150,000 clones, 65% to 85% of which are singletons. The sample consisted of peripheral blood. The receptors stem from a man aged 55-75 years with active or convalescent COVID-19. Both conserved end residues are part of each CDR3. The D gene is left open where the match is weak. Not all rows give a size; the values are once, few, many and, for expanded clones, a class.

TRBJ1-6,.,TRBV4-3,.,TGCGCCAGCAGCCAAGAGGGAACAGCAGGGTCACCCCTCCACTTT,CASSQEGTAGSPLHF
TRBJ1-2,.,TRBV19,.,TGTGCCAGTACCTCTCCCCGGGGGGCCCACTATGGCTACACCTTC,CASTSPRGAHYGYTF
TRBJ2-1,.,TRBV13,.,TGTGCCAGCAGCGCCGGGGGTGAGCAGTTCTTC,CASSAGGEQFF
TRBJ1-5,.,TRBV4-3,TRBD1,TGCGCCAGCAGCTGGGACAGGGGGAGCTGGCCCCAGCATTTT,CASSWDRGSWPQHF
TRBJ1-4,.,TRBV3-1/TRBV3-2,TRBD1,TGTGCCAGCAGCCAAGCTGCAGGGGGTTGGGAAAAACTGTTTTTT,CASSQAAGGWEKLFF
TRBJ1-3,.,TRBV30,.,TGTGCCTGGAGTGTTTGGACAACTGGAAACACCATATATTTT,CAWSVWTTGNTIYF
TRBJ1-5,.,TRBV10-3,TRBD1,TGTGCCATCAGTGGGGGACAGGATAGCAATCAGCCCCAGCATTTT,CAISGGQDSNQPQHF
TRBJ2-5,.,TRBV18,.,TGTGCCAGCTCCCCCGGACGTCGGAGGGAAGAGACCCAGTACTTC,CASSPGRRREETQYF
TRBJ1-5,few,TRBV18,TRBD1,TGTGCCAGCTCACAAGGGGGCGATCAGCCCCAGCATTTT,CASSQGGDQPQHF
TRBJ1-2,.,TRBV15,.,TGTGCCACCAGCACCCGGGGGGCCAGAGGTGGCTACACCTTC,CATSTRGARGGYTF
TRBJ2-7,.,TRBV7-2,.,TGTGCCAGCAGCTTAGCGGGCGGGACAGCTACCTACGAGCAGTACTTC,CASSLAGGTATYEQYF
TRBJ2-5,.,TRBV7-5,.,TGTGCCAGAAGCCCCGACAGGGGGAGAGAGACCCAGTACTTC,CARSPDRGRETQYF
TRBJ1-2,.,TRBV7-2,.,TGTGCCAGCAGCTTAGACCCAGCGACAGGAGGATCGGGCTACACCTTC,CASSLDPATGGSGYTF
TRBJ2-5,.,TRBV5-6,TRBD1,TGTGCCAGCAGCCCGGGACAGGCCCAGAGGACCCAGTACTTC,CASSPGQAQRTQYF
TRBJ2-3,.,TRBV20-1,.,TGCAGTGCTACCTTAGCGGATACGCAGTATTTT,CSATLADTQYF
TRBJ1-2,.,TRBV6-5,.,TGTGCCAGCAGCCCAGGAAGGGGGTCCTATGGCTACACCTTC,CASSPGRGSYGYTF
TRBJ2-7,.,TRBV3-1/TRBV3-2,.,TGTGCCAGCAGCCCAGGGATGGGTAAGGGCTACGAGCAGTACTTC,CASSPGMGKGYEQYF
TRBJ2-3,few,TRBV7-2,TRBD2,TGTGCCAGCAGCTTAAGGGGAGGGAGGGATACGCAGTATTTT,CASSLRGGRDTQYF
TRBJ2-1,.,TRBV2,.,TGTGCCAGCAGTGGTTCAAGCGGGTCTAGGAATGAGCAGTTCTTC,CASSGSSGSRNEQFF
TRBJ2-7,many,TRBV10-3,TRBD1,TGTGCCATCAGTGCCATGGACAGGGGCGAGCAGTACTTC,CAISAMDRGEQYF
TRBJ1-5,.,TRBV2,.,TGTGCCAGCACCGAGTACGGTCAGCCCCAGCATTTT,CASTEYGQPQHF
TRBJ2-3,.,TRBV27,TRBD2,TGTGCCAGCAGTTGGACTAGCGGGCCTAATACGCAGTATTTT,CASSWTSGPNTQYF
TRBJ1-1,few,TRBV12-5,TRBD1,TGTGCTAGTGGTTCCGGACAGGGGGATACTGAAGCTTTCTTT,CASGSGQGDTEAFF
TRBJ1-5,.,TRBV6-5,.,TGTGCCAGCAGTTACTCACATGATAGCAATCAGCCCCAGCATTTT,CASSYSHDSNQPQHF
TRBJ1-2,once,TRBV7-2,.,TGTGCCAGCAGCCCAGACGGGGGCGGGGGTGGCTACACCTTC,CASSPDGGGGGYTF
TRBJ2-1,.,TRBV5-6,.,TGTGCCAGCAGCTTGGCAGGATCCAATGAGCAGTTCTTC,CASSLAGSNEQFF
TRBJ1-2,once,TRBV6-5,TRBD1,TGTGCCAGCACCATAGGACAGGGGCACTATGGCTACACCTTC,CASTIGQGHYGYTF
TRBJ1-3,.,TRBV19,.,TGTGCCAGCCGGGGAAACACCATATATTTT,CASRGNTIYF
TRBJ2-2,.,TRBV6-2/TRBV6-3,TRBD2,TGTGCCAGCAGTTACATGACTAGCGGGAGGACCACGGTCACCGGGGAGCTGTTTTTT,CASSYMTSGRTTVTGELFF
TRBJ1-2,.,TRBV19,TRBD1,TGTGCCAGTAGTATCGAAGCCCCGACAGGGGTAGGCTACACCTTC,CASSIEAPTGVGYTF
TRBJ2-3,.,TRBV7-9,.,TGTGCCAGCAGCTTTACAGCTAGCTCCACAGATACGCAGTATTTT,CASSFTASSTDTQYF
TRBJ2-5,few,TRBV10-3,TRBD2,TGTGCCATCAAGGCTAGCGGCCAAGAGACCCAGTACTTC,CAIKASGQETQYF
TRBJ2-7,.,TRBV6-5,.,TGTGCCAGCAGTTTCTATAGCGGTTCCTACGAGCAGTACTTC,CASSFYSGSYEQYF
TRBJ2-2,.,TRBV28,TRBD1,TGTGCCAGCAGTTCGGGACAGGGGGCGCCGGGCACCGGGGAGCTGTTTTTT,CASSSGQGAPGTGELFF
TRBJ1-5,.,TRBV6-4,.,TGTGCCAGCTCCCCCGAAGGGGGTATGCAGCCCCAGCATTTT,CASSPEGGMQPQHF
TRBJ2-7,.,TRBV20-1,.,TGCAGTTTTCATGCCTACGAGCAGTACTTC,CSFHAYEQYF
TRBJ1-1,.,TRBV28,TRBD1,TGTGCCAGTGCCTCACCCGGGACAGGGGGGAACACTGAAGCTTTCTTT,CASASPGTGGNTEAFF
TRBJ2-2,.,TRBV7-9,.,TGTGCCAGCAGCTTGGGCCCTTATAACACCGGGGAGCTGTTTTTT,CASSLGPYNTGELFF
TRBJ2-3,.,TRBV27,.,TGTGCCAGCAGTGAGCGGCTAGGGAGCGGCCCACATCCCCTTACGCAGTATTTT,CASSERLGSGPHPLTQYF
TRBJ2-7,.,TRBV5-4,.,TGTGCCAGCAGCTTGGATCGCGGGATGGACGAGCAGTACTTC,CASSLDRGMDEQYF
TRBJ1-6,.,TRBV11-2,.,TGTGCCAGCAGCTTAGATGGGAGGGATTCACCCCTCCACTTT,CASSLDGRDSPLHF
TRBJ2-2,once,TRBV7-9,TRBD2,TGTGCCAGCAGCTTACCTAGCGGGTTCTACACCGGGGAGCTGTTTTTT,CASSLPSGFYTGELFF
TRBJ2-1,few,TRBV27,TRBD1,TGTGCCAGCTGGAACCCGGGACAGGGTATCAATGAGCAGTTCTTC,CASWNPGQGINEQFF
TRBJ1-5,.,TRBV7-8,TRBD1,TGTGCCAGCAGACCTGGGACAGCGAGCAATCAGCCCCAGCATTTT,CASRPGTASNQPQHF
TRBJ2-7,.,TRBV5-4,.,TGTGCCAGCAGCTCGCAGGGTTGGGAAACCTACGAGCAGTACTTC,CASSSQGWETYEQYF
TRBJ2-5,.,TRBV20-1,.,TGCAGTGCTAGTGGTAGGGGCACGAATCAAGAGACCCAGTACTTC,CSASGRGTNQETQYF
TRBJ1-1,once,TRBV2,.,TGTGCCAGCAGAGGACAGCTCAACACTGAAGCTTTCTTT,CASRGQLNTEAFF
TRBJ2-1,.,TRBV9,TRBD2,TGTGCCAGCAGCGTAGGGGACGGGAGGCCCGGGGTGGGGAATGAGCAGTTCTTC,CASSVGDGRPGVGNEQFF